This T cell receptor (beta chain) was obtained from a study of molecular identifiers for immune sequencing clone quantification. At the level of the study: Sequencing covered four of five parts into which replicate RNA from about 20,000 or 100,000 naive CD8 cells was split. Overall study findings and caveats: Naive cells had under 1% of molecules in clones above 20 RNA copies, effectors over 97%.

RNA fractions of 10%, 30% or 50% and roughly 17,000 to 1,100,000 sorted cells were the source of naive CD8 libraries. Sorting defined naive CD8 T cells as CD8+CD4-CCR7+CD45RA+. The CDR3 loop spans 13 amino acids. Trimming cost V 3 bases and J 3 bases, with 7 bases left between them. This clonotype was recorded at least ten times. Antigen: not known. TCRdb reanalysed the PCR reads using MiXCR and keeps one entry per CDR3 protein. This sample has a few hundred thousand distinct CDR3 sequences, with around a fifth found just once. Sequences were obtained from naive CD8+ T cells from blood, with Jurkat cell RNA spiked in. Subset indicated: FACS-sorted CD8+CD4-CCR7+CD45RA+ naive T cells. V is TRBV12-3 or TRBV12-4 and J is TRBJ2-3; D not certain. The sequence derives from a human donor in good health. Some libraries in this study had Jurkat cell RNA spiked in. The CDR3 sequence is CASSFGTTDTQYF. The CDR3 DNA follows: TGTGCCAGCAGTTTTGGCACTACAGATACGCAGTATTTT.